The 16 T cell receptor beta chains below all came from one sample that was sequenced in a study of T cells in Graves' hyperthyroidism and ophthalmopathy. Amplification targeted TCR beta CDR3 regions from RNA transcripts. The primer set for the first-round RT-PCR of the TCR CDR3 was HTBI. Each CDR3 protein is one row after TCRdb ran MiXCR on the multiplex PCR reads. Of over 350,000 distinct CDR3 sequences in the sample, about 18% were seen once. Material for sequencing was blood. The source of these receptors is a man aged 18 to 29 with Graves' ophthalmopathy.

This chain joins TRBV4-1 and TRBJ2-7; D is possibly TRBD1 or TRBD2 (5 bases each). Per the germline V gene, CDR1 is MGHRA and CDR2 is YSYEKL. Trimming removed 3 bases at V and 3 bases at J, with 12 bases between. The CDR3 covers 14 residues. The CDR3 DNA reads as TGCGCCAGCAGCCAGGGGGACGGGTTCTACGAGCAGTACTTC. Translated, it gives CASSQGDGFYEQYF.

In its sample, this clonotype was seen a few times. The chain uses TRBV6-7 and TRBJ2-7; TRBD2 is a possible D gene (5 bases). TRBV6-7 is given ORF status, its function remaining uncertain. The V gene lost 2 bases and the J gene lost 5 bases, with 16 bases spanning the gap. The CDR3 consists of 15 residues. The CDR3 here is CASSYRGLSSNEQYF. CDR3 DNA: TGTGCCAGCAGTTACCGCGGACTTTCTTCCAACGAGCAGTACTTC.

This chain joins TRBV15 and TRBJ2-3; D ambiguous. Per germline, CDR1 LNHNV and CDR2 YYDKDF (reference sequence). The length of the CDR3 is 15 residues. Trimming cost V 0 bases and J 0 bases, with 7 bases left between them. DNA of the CDR3: TGTGCCACCAGCAGAGATCTTGTTAGCACAGATACGCAGTATTTT. Its translation: CATSRDLVSTDTQYF.

The chain joins TRBV6-1 to TRBJ2-4; D possibly corresponds to TRBD2 (5 bases). The CDR3 contains 15 residues. Germline-derived CDR1 and CDR2 are MNHNS and SASEGT. Trimming removed 4 bases from V and 6 bases from J, with 16 bases in between. The CDR3 nucleotides are TGTGCCAGCAGTGCCCCGTTAGTTGAGGGAAACATTCAGTACTTC. As protein: CASSAPLVEGNIQYF.

Ten or more counts support this clonotype. This rearrangement joins TRBV2 to TRBJ1-6, with D tentatively TRBD1 (5 bases). Germline CDR1 and CDR2: SNHLY and FYNNEI. This CDR3 has 15 amino acids. V lost 1 base to trimming and J lost 6 bases, with 10 bases between them. The CDR3 DNA is TGTGCCAGCAGTGAAGATGCAGGGAGTAATTCACCCCTCCACTTT. Translating gives CASSEDAGSNSPLHF.

The chain recombines TRBV6-2 or TRBV6-3 with TRBJ2-6, with unresolved D. This CDR3 has 20 residues. Germline V gene lookup returns CDR1 MNHEY and CDR2 SVGEGT. V lost 2 bases, J lost 0 bases, and 20 bases lay in between. CDR3 amino acids: CASSYQTITRYYSGANVLTF. CDR3 sequence (DNA): TGTGCCAGCAGTTACCAGACAATTACCAGATATTACTCTGGGGCCAACGTCCTGACTTTC.

In this sample, this clonotype turned up many times. The chain links TRBV6-4 to TRBJ1-1; D is ambiguous. V lost 2 bases, J lost 6 bases, and 10 bases lay in between. From germline, CDR1 is MRHNA and CDR2 SNTAGT. The length of the CDR3 is 13 residues. Written as DNA, the CDR3 is TGTGCCAGCAGTGACGGGGAGCTCGCTGAAGCTTTCTTT. Its translation is CASSDGELAEAFF.

This clonotype has ten or more counts. This chain joins TRBV11-2 and TRBJ1-6; TRBD1 matches at 7 bases. The CDR3 is 15 residues long. Germline assignment: CDR1 SGHAT and CDR2 FQNNGV. J lost 8 bases, V lost 1 base, and 5 bases had no gene match. The CDR3 nucleotides read TGTGCCAGCAGCTTAGGCGACAGGGTGCATTCACCCCTCCACTTT. This codes for CASSLGDRVHSPLHF.

The chain carries TRBV5-6 and TRBJ2-2; 8 bases are a match to TRBD1. Germline lookup yields CDR1 SGHDT and CDR2 YYEEEE. The CDR3 is 14 residues long. V dropped 3 bases and J dropped 7; count of bases not matched to a gene: 5. CDR3 in DNA: TGTGCCAGCAGCTATGGACAGGGAAGCGGGGAGCTGTTTTTT. This translates into CASSYGQGSGELFF.

The table lists this clonotype with many counts. The chain has TRBV7-3 and TRBJ2-3; D gene ambiguous. CDR1 SGHTA and CDR2 FQGTGA come from the germline V gene. Trimming took off 6 bases at V and 1 base at J, with 8 bases between the two ends. The CDR3 sequence is 13 residues long. CDR3 nucleotide sequence: TGTGCCAGCAGAGAAGCAGGCACAGATACGCAGTATTTT. This codes for CASREAGTDTQYF.

This clonotype was seen at least ten times. The chain recombines TRBV20-1 with TRBJ2-3, with D possibly matching TRBD2 (7 bases). The germline V gene has CDR1 DFQATT and CDR2 SNEGSKA (reference sequence). The CDR3 runs to 17 residues. Trimming took 0 bases from V and 10 from J, leaving 26 bases between them. CDR3 sequence: CSARDLEEGGGPLSQYF. The CDR3 coding sequence is TGCAGTGCTAGAGATCTCGAGGAAGGGGGGGGGCCGCTATCGCAGTATTTT.

This clonotype was counted ten times or more. This chain uses TRBV13 with TRBJ2-3; 7 bases match TRBD1. The germline CDR1 and CDR2 sequences are PRHDT and FYEKMQ (reference sequence). CDR3 length: 15 amino acids. Trimming at V came to 3 bases and at J to 5 bases, leaving 8 bases not matched to a gene. The CDR3 is CASSFVAGGLDTQYF. CDR3 bases: TGTGCCAGCAGCTTTGTCGCAGGGGGATTAGATACGCAGTATTTT.

In this sample, this clonotype turned up a few times. V usage is TRBV25-1 and J usage is TRBJ1-1; possible D gene TRBD1, 6 bases. V was pared by 6 bases and J by 5 bases, with 16 bases between. The germline V gene encodes CDR1 MGHDK and CDR2 SYGVNS. This CDR3 has 14 amino acids. Here the CDR3 reads CASSIRGVFTEAFF. The CDR3, as DNA: TGTGCCAGCAGCATAAGGGGGGTGTTTACTGAAGCTTTCTTT.

This clonotype has at least ten counts. The J gene is TRBJ2-2, the V gene TRBV2; the D gene could be TRBD1 or TRBD2 (6 bases each). Germline V gene sequence: CDR1 SNHLY, CDR2 FYNNEI. The CDR3 consists of 16 residues. V dropped 4 bases and J dropped 4 bases, with 16 bases sitting between them. The DNA for the CDR3 is TGTGCCAGCAGTGCCCTACAGGGAGGTCTCACCGGGGAGCTGTTTTTT. Translated, it gives CASSALQGGLTGELFF.

This clonotype came up many times. The chain employs TRBV11-2 and TRBJ2-3; tentatively, D is TRBD1 (5 bases). Trimming removed 5 bases at V and 3 bases at J, with 15 bases between. Germline CDR1 reads SGHAT; CDR2 reads FQNNGV. The CDR3 extends over 15 amino acids. This chain's CDR3 is CASSPSGAETDTQYF. The DNA of the CDR3 is TGTGCCAGCAGCCCGAGTGGGGCCGAAACAGATACGCAGTATTTT.

The J gene is TRBJ1-1, the V gene TRBV7-9; 10 nucleotides align to TRBD1. The CDR3 is 14 amino acids. V was pared by 5 bases and J by 4 bases, with 4 bases of the junction left unmatched. Germline CDR1 reads SEHNR; CDR2 reads FQNEAQ (reference sequence). As DNA, the CDR3 is TGTGCCAGCAGCGGCTGGACAGGGGGCACTGAAGCTTTCTTT. Translated, it gives CASSGWTGGTEAFF.